This paragraph covers one T cell receptor beta chain sequence. Its target is not known. The data derive from a study of cytomegalovirus exposure and HLA in healthy donors. Study details: In a previous analysis, 110 million or so unique TCR beta sequences were found from 170 million or so T cells. The study's findings and limits: Most subjects had HLA-A and HLA-B alleles reportedly predicted accurately by TCR beta sequences.

Use of 60 Vbeta and 13 Jbeta primers characterized the PCR. Profiled with immunoSEQ multiplex PCR; TCRdb holds only in-frame clones, not every one. There are over 95,000 clones in the sample; 77% occur only once, and 11% lies in the top ten. V was trimmed by 6 bases and J by 8 bases, leaving 16 bases between them. The germline V gene has CDR1 MNHNY and CDR2 SVGAGI (reference sequence). This CDR3 has 13 amino acids. The V gene is TRBV6-6, the J gene TRBJ1-2; no definite D call. Sequences were obtained from PBMCs. The clonotype comes from a man between 35 and 55 years old in good health and CMV-seropositive. Here the CDR3 reads CASSLDTTGGYTF. In nucleotides, the CDR3 is TGTGCCAGCAGCCTTGATACCACCGGGGGCTACACCTTC.